This record looks at one T cell receptor (beta chain) sequence and its context. What it binds is not known. A read error is possible here, since a much larger clone lies one base away. Axillary draining lymph nodes of breast cancer patients supplied the node samples. The CDR3 length is 14 residues. Germline assignment: CDR1 SEHNR and CDR2 FQNEAQ (reference sequence). Each CDR3 protein gets one entry after TCRdb re-called the multiplex PCR reads with MiXCR. The sample holds approximately 170,000 distinct CDR3 sequences; approximately 30% are singletons and the top ten take 4% to 5.5%. This sample is part of a study of breast tumors, draining lymph nodes, adjacent tissues. The study's findings and limits: Compared with basal-like, luminal-like tumors shared significantly more repertoire with nontumor tissue. Findings are consistent with lymph node origin and intratumoral expansion of most tumor T cells. That most tumor T cells come from lymph nodes remained unproven. Tumors had less TCR diversity than lymph nodes, more than nontumor tissue.

Sequenced sample: axillary lymph node tissue. The TCR was taken from a female donor with breast cancer. Some clones in this sample may be carry-over from other donors' samples. The genes are TRBV7-9 and TRBJ2-2; the match to TRBD2 covers 7 bases. CDR3 amino acids: CASGDLLGGGGLFF. In nucleotides, the CDR3 is TGTGCCAGCGGGGACCTATTAGGTGGCGGGGGGCTGTTTTTT. The variable domain in full, completed from reference TRBV7-9 and TRBJ2-2, reads DTGVSQNPRHKITKRGQNVTFRCDPISEHNRLYWYRQTLGQGPEFLTYFQNEAQLEKSRLLSDRFSAERPKGSFSTLEIQRTEQGDSAMYLCASGDLLGGGGLFFGEGSRLTVL.